This T cell receptor (beta chain) was documented in a study of blood T cell repertoires in COVID-19. Study-level background: Acute and convalescent COVID-19 specimens originated in the United States, Italy and Spain. PBMCs, B-cell-depleted T cells, or T cells provided the cDNA or gDNA that made up the material.

As handled by the study authors: Nucleated cell number was recorded as an estimate derived from reference gene primer amplification. The repertoire was sequenced with immunoSEQ multiplex PCR; TCRdb's copy has only in-frame clones and lacks some. V, J and clone size reflect that table, while D and trimming were determined from the DNA. The table has 95,000 to 120,000 clones, 85% seen once; the top ten hold approximately 13%. Looked up from germline, CDR1 is SGHTA and CDR2 is FQGNSA. There are 15 residues in the CDR3. V lost 4 bases and J lost 8; bases outside the gene matches: 11. The clonotype was recovered from a human donor in a cohort sampled during active COVID-19. The chain carries TRBV7-2 and TRBJ1-2, with TRBD1 matching 9 bases. The specimen was peripheral blood. Written as DNA, the CDR3 is TGTGCCAGCAGCTCGTTATCGGGACAGGGCTTGGGCTACACCTTC. This gives the protein CASSSLSGQGLGYTF. The entire variable domain, with the rest obtained from reference TRBV7-2 and TRBJ1-2, is as follows: GAGVSQSPSNKVTEKGKDVELRCDPISGHTALYWYRQSLGQGLEFLIYFQGNSAPDKSGLPSDRFSAERTGGSVSTLTIQRTQQEDSAVYLCASSSLSGQGLGYTFGSGTRLTVV.